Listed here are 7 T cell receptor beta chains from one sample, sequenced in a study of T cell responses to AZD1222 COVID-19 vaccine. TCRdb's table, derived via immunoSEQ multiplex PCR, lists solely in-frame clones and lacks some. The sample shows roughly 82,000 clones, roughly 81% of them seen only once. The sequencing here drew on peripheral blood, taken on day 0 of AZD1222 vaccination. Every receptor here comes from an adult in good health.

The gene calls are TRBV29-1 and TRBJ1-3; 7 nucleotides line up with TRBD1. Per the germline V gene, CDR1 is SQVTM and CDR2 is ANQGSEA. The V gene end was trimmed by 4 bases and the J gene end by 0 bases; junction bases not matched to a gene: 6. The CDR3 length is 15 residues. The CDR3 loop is CSVVYRGYSGNTIYF. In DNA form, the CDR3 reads TGCAGCGTTGTGTACAGGGGATACTCTGGAAACACCATATATTTT.

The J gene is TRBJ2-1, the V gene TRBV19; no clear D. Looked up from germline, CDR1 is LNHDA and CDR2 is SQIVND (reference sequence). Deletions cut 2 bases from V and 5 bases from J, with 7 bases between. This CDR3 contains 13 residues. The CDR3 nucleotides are TGTGCCAGTAGTATAAATCCCGACAATGAGCAGTTCTTC. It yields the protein CASSINPDNEQFF. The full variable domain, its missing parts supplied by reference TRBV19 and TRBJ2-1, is DGGITQSPKYLFRKEGQNVTLSCEQNLNHDAMYWYRQDPGQGLRLIYYSQIVNDFQKGDIAEGYSVSREKKESFPLTVTSAQKNPTAFYLCASSINPDNEQFFGPGTRLTVL.

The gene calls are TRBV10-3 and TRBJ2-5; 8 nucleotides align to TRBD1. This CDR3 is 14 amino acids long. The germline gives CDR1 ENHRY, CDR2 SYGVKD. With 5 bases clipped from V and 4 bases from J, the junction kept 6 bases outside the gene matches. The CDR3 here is CAISPGQGLETQYF. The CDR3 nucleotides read TGTGCCATCAGTCCCGGACAGGGTTTAGAGACCCAGTACTTC.

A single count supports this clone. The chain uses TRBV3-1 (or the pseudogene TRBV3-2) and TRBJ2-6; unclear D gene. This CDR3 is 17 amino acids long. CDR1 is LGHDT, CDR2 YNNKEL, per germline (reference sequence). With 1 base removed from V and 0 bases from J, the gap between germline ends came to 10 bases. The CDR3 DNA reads TGTGCCAGCAGCCAAGCGGTTGGTAGCTCTGGGGCCAACGTCCTGACTTTC. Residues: CASSQAVGSSGANVLTF.

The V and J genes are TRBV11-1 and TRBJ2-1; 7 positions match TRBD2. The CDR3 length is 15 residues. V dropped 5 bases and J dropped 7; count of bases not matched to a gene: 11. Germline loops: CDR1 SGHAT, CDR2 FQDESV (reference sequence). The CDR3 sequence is CASSQSSGLGNEQFF. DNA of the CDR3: TGTGCCAGCAGCCAATCTAGCGGCCTAGGTAATGAGCAGTTCTTC.

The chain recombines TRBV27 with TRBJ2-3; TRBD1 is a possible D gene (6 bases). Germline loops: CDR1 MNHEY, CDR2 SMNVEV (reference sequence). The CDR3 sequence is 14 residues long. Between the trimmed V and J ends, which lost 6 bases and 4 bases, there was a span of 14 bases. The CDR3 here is CASSQQGGPDTQYF. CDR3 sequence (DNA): TGTGCCAGCAGCCAACAGGGTGGCCCAGATACGCAGTATTTT.

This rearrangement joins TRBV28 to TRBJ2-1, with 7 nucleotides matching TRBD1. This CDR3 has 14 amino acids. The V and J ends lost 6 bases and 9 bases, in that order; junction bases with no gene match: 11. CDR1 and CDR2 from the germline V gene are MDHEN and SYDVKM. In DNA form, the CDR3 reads TGTGCCAGCAGCTACCTCGACAGGGACAGTGAGCAGTTCTTC. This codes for CASSYLDRDSEQFF.